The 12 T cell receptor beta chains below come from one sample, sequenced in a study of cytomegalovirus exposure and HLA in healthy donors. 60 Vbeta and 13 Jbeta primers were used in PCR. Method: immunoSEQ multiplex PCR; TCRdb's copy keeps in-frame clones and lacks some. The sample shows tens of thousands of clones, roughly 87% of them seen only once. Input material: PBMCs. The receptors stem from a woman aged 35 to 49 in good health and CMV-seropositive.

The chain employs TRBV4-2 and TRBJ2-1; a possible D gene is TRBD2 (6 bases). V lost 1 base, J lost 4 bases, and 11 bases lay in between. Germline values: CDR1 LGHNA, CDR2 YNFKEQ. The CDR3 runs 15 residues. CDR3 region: CASSQGLASYNEQFF. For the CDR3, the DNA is TGTGCCAGCAGCCAAGGGCTAGCGAGTTACAATGAGCAGTTCTTC.

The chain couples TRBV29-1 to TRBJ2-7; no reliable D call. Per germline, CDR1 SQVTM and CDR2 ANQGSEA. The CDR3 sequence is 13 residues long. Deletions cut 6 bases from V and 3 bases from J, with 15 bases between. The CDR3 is CSVRPGGYYEQYF. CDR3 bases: TGCAGCGTGAGACCCGGCGGCTACTACGAGCAGTACTTC.

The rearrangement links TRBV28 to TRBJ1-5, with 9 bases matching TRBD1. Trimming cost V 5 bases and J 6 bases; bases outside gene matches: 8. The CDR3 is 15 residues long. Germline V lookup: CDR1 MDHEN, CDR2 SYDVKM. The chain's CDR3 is CASSPGQGNGQPQHF. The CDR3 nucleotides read TGTGCCAGCAGTCCTGGACAGGGGAACGGTCAGCCCCAGCATTTT. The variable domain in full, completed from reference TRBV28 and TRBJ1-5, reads DVKVTQSSRYLVKRTGEKVFLECVQDMDHENMFWYRQDPGLGLRLIYFSYDVKMKEKGDIPEGYSVSREKKERFSLILESASTNQTSMYLCASSPGQGNGQPQHFGDGTRLSIL.

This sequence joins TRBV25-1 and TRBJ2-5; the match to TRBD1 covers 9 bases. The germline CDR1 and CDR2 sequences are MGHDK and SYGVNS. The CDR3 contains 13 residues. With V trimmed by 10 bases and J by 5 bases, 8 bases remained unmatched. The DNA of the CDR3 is TGTGCCACTAGGACAGGGGAGGGGGAGACCCAGTACTTC. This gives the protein CATRTGEGETQYF.

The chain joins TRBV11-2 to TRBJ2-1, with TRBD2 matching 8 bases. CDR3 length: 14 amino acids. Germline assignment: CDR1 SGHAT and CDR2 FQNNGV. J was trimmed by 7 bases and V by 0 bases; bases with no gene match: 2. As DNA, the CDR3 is TGTGCCAGCAGCTTAGATCGGGGGGGGAATGAGCAGTTCTTC. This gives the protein CASSLDRGGNEQFF.

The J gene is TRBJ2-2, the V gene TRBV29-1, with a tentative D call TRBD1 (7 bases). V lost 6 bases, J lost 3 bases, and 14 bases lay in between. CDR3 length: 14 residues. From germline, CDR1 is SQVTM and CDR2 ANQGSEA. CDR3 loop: CSVLTGEDTGELFF. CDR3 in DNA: TGCAGCGTGCTTACAGGGGAGGACACCGGGGAGCTGTTTTTT.

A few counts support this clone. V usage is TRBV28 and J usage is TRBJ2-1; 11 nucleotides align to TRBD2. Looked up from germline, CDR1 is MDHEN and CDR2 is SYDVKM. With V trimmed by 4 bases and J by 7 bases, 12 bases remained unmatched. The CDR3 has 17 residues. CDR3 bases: TGTGCCAGCAGTTCATCCGGGACTAGCGGAGGGAAGAATGAGCAGTTCTTC. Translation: CASSSSGTSGGKNEQFF.

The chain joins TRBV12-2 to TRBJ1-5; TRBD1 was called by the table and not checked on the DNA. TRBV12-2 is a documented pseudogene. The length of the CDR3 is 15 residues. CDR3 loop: CASRLMRGRHQPQHF. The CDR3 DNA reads TGTGCAAGTCGCTTAATGAGGGGGCGGCATCAGCCCCAGCATTTT.

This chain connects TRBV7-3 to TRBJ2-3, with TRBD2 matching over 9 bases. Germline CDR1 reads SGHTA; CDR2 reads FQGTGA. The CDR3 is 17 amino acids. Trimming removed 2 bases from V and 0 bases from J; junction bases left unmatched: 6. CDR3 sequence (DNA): TGTGCCAGCAGCTTAGGGGCTAGCGGGACTAGCACAGATACGCAGTATTTT. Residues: CASSLGASGTSTDTQYF.

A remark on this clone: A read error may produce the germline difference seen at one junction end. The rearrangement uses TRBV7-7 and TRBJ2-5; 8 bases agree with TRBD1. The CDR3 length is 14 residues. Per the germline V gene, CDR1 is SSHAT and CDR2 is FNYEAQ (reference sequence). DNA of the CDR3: TGTGCTAGCAGCCCAGCAGGGGGCGGGGAGACCCAGTACTTC. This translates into CASSPAGGGETQYF.

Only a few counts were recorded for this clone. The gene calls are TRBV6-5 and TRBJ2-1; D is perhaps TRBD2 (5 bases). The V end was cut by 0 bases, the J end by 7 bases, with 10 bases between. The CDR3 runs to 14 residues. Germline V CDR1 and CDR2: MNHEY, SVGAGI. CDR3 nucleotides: TGTGCCAGCAGTTACTCTTTCCGGGGAAATGAGCAGTTCTTC. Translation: CASSYSFRGNEQFF.

This CDR3 reads CASRTRTSGSYEQYF. CDR3 coding DNA: TGTGCCAGCCGAACCCGGACTAGCGGATCCTACGAGCAGTACTTC. The chain couples TRBV28 to TRBJ2-7; 10 bases agree with TRBD2. This CDR3 is 15 amino acids long. The J segment lost 1 base and the V segment lost 8 bases, leaving 8 bases of the junction unmatched. Per germline, CDR1 MDHEN and CDR2 SYDVKM.